The clone carrying this T cell receptor (beta chain) was found once. Antigen specificity is unknown. Donors had nominal health at sampling but likely had unrecorded immune exposures. The data originate from a study of cytomegalovirus exposure and HLA in healthy donors. 13 Jbeta primers and 60 Vbeta primers were used for the PCR. As originally analysed: In a later analysis, the count reached some 75 million unique TCR beta chains, with 8.5 million to 14 million shared. Assay used: immunoSEQ multiplex PCR; TCRdb lists only in-frame clones, some missing. That table furnishes V, J and clone size, whereas the DNA furnished D and trimming. The data hold approximately 120,000 clones, with nearly 80% observed a single time. V gave up 5 bases and J gave up 6 bases, with 10 bases separating them. Germline CDR1 is SGHAT and CDR2 is FQNNGV. The length of the CDR3 is 13 residues. Findings of the study overall: A few CMV-associated chains were confirmed in vitro to be specific for CMV antigens. Researchers reported in a later analysis that a missense DCLRE1C variant was tied to TCR beta V- and J-gene trimming.

This sequence joins TRBV11-2 and TRBJ2-2, with D possibly being TRBD2 (5 bases). This receptor was taken from a woman between 40 and 55 years old in good health and CMV-seronegative. The sequencing sample was made of PBMCs. The CDR3 DNA follows: TGTGCCAGCAGCCCTACTAGGCCCGGGGAGCTGTTTTTT. Amino acids: CASSPTRPGELFF.